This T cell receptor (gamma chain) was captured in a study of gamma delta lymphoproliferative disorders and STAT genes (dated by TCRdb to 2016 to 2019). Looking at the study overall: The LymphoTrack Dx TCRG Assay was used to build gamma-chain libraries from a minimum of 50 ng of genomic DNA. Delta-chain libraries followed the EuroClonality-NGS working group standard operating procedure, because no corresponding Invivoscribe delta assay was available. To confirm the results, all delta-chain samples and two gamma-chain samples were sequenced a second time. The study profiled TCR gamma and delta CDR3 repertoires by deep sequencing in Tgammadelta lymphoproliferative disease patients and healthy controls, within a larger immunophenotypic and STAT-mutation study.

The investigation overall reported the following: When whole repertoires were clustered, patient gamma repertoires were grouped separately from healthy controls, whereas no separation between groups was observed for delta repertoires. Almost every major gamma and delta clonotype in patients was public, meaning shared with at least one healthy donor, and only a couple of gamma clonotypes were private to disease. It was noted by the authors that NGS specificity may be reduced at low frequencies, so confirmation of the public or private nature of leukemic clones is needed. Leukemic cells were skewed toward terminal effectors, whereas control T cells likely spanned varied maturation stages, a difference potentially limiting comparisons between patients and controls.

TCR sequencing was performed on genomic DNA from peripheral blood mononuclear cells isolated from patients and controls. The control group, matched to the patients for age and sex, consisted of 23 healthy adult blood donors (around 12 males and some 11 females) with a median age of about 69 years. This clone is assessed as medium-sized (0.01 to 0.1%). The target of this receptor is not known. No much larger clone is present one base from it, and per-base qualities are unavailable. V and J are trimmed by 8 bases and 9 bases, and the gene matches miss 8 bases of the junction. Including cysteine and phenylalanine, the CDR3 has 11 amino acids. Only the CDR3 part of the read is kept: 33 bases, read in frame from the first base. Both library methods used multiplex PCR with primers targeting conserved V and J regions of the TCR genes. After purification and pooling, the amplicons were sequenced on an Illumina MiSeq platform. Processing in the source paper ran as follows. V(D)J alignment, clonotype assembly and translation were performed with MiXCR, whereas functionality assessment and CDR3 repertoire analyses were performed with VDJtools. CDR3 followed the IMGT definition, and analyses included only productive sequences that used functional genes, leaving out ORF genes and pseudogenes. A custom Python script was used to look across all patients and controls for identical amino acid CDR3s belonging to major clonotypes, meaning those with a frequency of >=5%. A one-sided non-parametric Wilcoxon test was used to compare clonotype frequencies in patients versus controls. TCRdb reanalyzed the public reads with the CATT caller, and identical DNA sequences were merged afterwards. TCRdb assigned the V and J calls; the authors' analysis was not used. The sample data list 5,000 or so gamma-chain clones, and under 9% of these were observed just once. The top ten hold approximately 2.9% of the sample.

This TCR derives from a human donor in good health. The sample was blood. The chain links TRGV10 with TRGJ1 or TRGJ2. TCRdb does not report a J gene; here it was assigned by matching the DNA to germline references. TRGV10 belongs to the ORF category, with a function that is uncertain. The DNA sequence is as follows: TGTGCTGCGTGGGATTATGGTAAGAAACTCTTT. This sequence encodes CAAWDYGKKLF.